This TCR beta chain was identified in a study of CD8+ T cells in alopecia areata. Treatment specified: oral pan-JAK inhibitor, 5-10 mg twice daily. Extraction and reverse transcription of RNA yielded cDNA as the sequencing template. The table came from immunoSEQ multiplex PCR; TCRdb's copy has only in-frame clones and leaves some out. The table lists about 150,000 clones, less than 70% of them singletons. The CDR3 is 14 amino acids. Germline CDR1 is GTSNPN and CDR2 is SVGIG (reference sequence). J gave up 6 bases and V 4 bases, and 8 bases lay outside the gene matches. General observations from the study: Scalp clonality and expanded CD8+ clones among the top 100 showed significant decreases with tofacitinib.

This clone occurred a few times. The antigen is undetermined. This sequence originates from a human donor with alopecia areata. Sequencing was performed on CD4+ T cells sorted from blood, taken at week 4, from a patient treated with tofacitinib. The gene calls are TRBV30 and TRBJ2-2, with 7 nucleotides matching TRBD1. CDR3 region: CAWNEGQVAGELFF. The CDR3, as DNA: TGTGCCTGGAACGAAGGACAGGTGGCCGGGGAGCTGTTTTTT.